What follows are 11 T cell receptor beta chains derived from one specimen sequenced in a study of T cells after posttransplantation cyclophosphamide. TCRdb's table, derived via immunoSEQ multiplex PCR, lists solely in-frame clones and lacks some. The sample shows approximately 27,000 clones, none of them appearing just once. The sequenced sample consisted of PBMCs. Receptor source: a man between 50 and 59 years old in good health, CMV-negative, and a related stem cell transplant donor.

This clone was observed at least ten times. The rearrangement links TRBV5-1 to TRBJ1-3; 8 bases line up with TRBD1. Trimming at V came to 5 bases and at J to 9 bases, leaving 22 bases not matched to a gene. This CDR3 region has 18 residues. The germline V gene encodes CDR1 SGHRS and CDR2 YFSETQ. CDR3 residues: CASRPLGPTGVSGGTIYF. CDR3 nucleotides: TGCGCCAGCAGGCCACTCGGGCCGACAGGGGTCTCTGGTGGCACCATATATTTT.

This clone was counted ten times or more. The chain uses TRBV28 and TRBJ1-2; D not certain. The length of the CDR3 is 12 residues. V was shortened by 7 bases and J by 4 bases, with 10 bases between the two germline ends. The germline V gene encodes CDR1 MDHEN and CDR2 SYDVKM. This chain's CDR3 is CASTGQVYGYTF. CDR3 DNA: TGTGCCAGCACTGGGCAGGTCTATGGCTACACCTTC.

This clone was detected ten times or more. The rearrangement uses TRBV2 and TRBJ2-7; D remains ambiguous. The V and J ends lost 6 bases and 2 bases respectively, with 14 bases between them. This CDR3 is 14 amino acids long. Germline CDR1 and CDR2: SNHLY and FYNNEI. CDR3: CASSAVLGAYEQYF. The CDR3, as DNA: TGTGCCAGCAGCGCAGTGCTAGGTGCCTACGAGCAGTACTTC.

This clone was observed many times. The J gene is TRBJ1-2, the V gene TRBV7-9; maybe TRBD1 (6 bases). CDR1 and CDR2 (germline): SEHNR, FQNEAQ (reference sequence). Trimming removed 4 bases at V and 2 bases at J, with 14 bases between. The CDR3 covers 15 residues. As DNA, the CDR3 is TGTGCCAGCAGCTATCTGGACAGATTGAACTATGGCTACACCTTC. It codes for CASSYLDRLNYGYTF.

This clone was counted ten times or more. V is TRBV11-2 and J is TRBJ1-1, with D perhaps matching TRBD1 (6 bases). The CDR3 is 17 amino acids. CDR1 and CDR2 (germline): SGHAT, FQNNGV. Trimming removed 1 base from V and 2 bases from J, with 17 bases in between. The CDR3 sequence: CASSLGASGGANTEAFF. The CDR3 DNA follows: TGTGCCAGCAGCTTAGGTGCCTCTGGGGGCGCAAACACTGAAGCTTTCTTT. Full variable domain (rest looked up from reference TRBV11-2 and TRBJ1-1): EAGVAQSPRYKIIEKRQSVAFWCNPISGHATLYWYQQILGQGPKLLIQFQNNGVVDDSQLPKDRFSAERLKGVDSTLKIQPAKLEDSAVYLCASSLGASGGANTEAFFGQGTRLTVV.

There are many counts of this clone. V and J are TRBV2 and TRBJ2-2, with 10 bases aligning to TRBD1. Germline V CDR1 and CDR2: SNHLY, FYNNEI. The length of the CDR3 is 14 residues. J gave up 7 bases and V 6 bases, and 5 bases lay outside the gene matches. The CDR3 loop is CASSGQGGIGELFF. The CDR3, as DNA: TGTGCCAGCAGCGGACAGGGGGGTATCGGGGAGCTGTTTTTT.

The table lists this clone with many counts. The chain joins TRBV29-1 to TRBJ2-3; no reliable D call. V was clipped by 3 bases and J by 2 bases, with 9 bases between them. The CDR3 is 13 residues long. Germline CDR1 is SQVTM and CDR2 is ANQGSEA. The CDR3 reads CSVEAGITDTQYF. DNA for the CDR3: TGCAGCGTTGAGGCAGGAATCACAGATACGCAGTATTTT.

This clone was picked up many times. The V and J genes are TRBV10-3 and TRBJ1-1; D may be TRBD1 (5 bases). This CDR3 region has 14 residues. Between the trimmed V and J ends, which lost 2 bases and 1 base, there was a span of 8 bases. Germline lookup yields CDR1 ENHRY and CDR2 SYGVKD. CDR3 bases: TGTGCCATCAGTGAGCCGACAGAGAACACTGAAGCTTTCTTT. It yields the protein CAISEPTENTEAFF.

This clone was detected ten times or more. The chain carries TRBV30 and TRBJ1-5; perhaps TRBD1 as D (6 bases). The V gene lost 0 bases and the J gene lost 3 bases, with 15 bases spanning the gap. The V gene's germline CDR1 is GTSNPN and CDR2 SVGIG (reference sequence). This CDR3 has 16 residues. The CDR3 DNA follows: TGTGCCTGGAGTGTTAAACAGGGTTTAGTCAATCAGCCCCAGCATTTT. It yields the protein CAWSVKQGLVNQPQHF.

This clone came up many times. The V and J genes are TRBV19 and TRBJ2-7, with 7 bases matching TRBD1. This CDR3 contains 13 residues. Germline V gene data show CDR1 as LNHDA and CDR2 as SQIVND (reference sequence). V trimming: 8 bases; J trimming: 5 bases; junction bases outside the gene matches: 9. The CDR3 nucleotides read TGTGCCAGTGGAACACAGGGGTGGGACGAGCAGTACTTC. It translates to CASGTQGWDEQYF.

In its sample, this clone was seen a few times. This chain connects TRBV4-2 to TRBJ2-2, with 8 bases lining up with TRBD1. Germline V gene sequence: CDR1 LGHNA, CDR2 YNFKEQ. The ends lost 5 bases at V and 3 bases at J; junction bases unmatched: 8. The CDR3 runs 16 residues. CDR3 protein: CASSSQGGSDTGELFF. The CDR3 DNA is TGTGCCAGCAGCTCACAGGGGGGTTCGGACACCGGGGAGCTGTTTTTT.